These 10 T cell receptor beta chains were sequenced from one sample in a study of T-cell reconstitution after alpha-beta-depleted transplantation in children. Library preparation (for TCRbeta) was performed with unique molecular identifiers. MiXCR was run by TCRdb on the PCR reads, yielding one entry per CDR3 protein. This table has some 250,000 distinct CDR3 sequences, 12% appearing once. The material sequenced was PBMCs from the stem cell graft donor, taken from the stem cell graft. Source of these receptors: a human donor who donated a stem cell graft to a child with acute lymphoblastic leukemia.

The rearrangement links TRBV6-1 to TRBJ2-7; TRBD1 matches at 11 bases. The junction had 7 bases not matched to a gene; V was cut back by 3 bases and J by 6 bases. The CDR3 length is 15 residues. CDR1 is MNHNS and CDR2 is SASEGT in the germline V gene. The CDR3 DNA follows: TGTGCCAGCAGTGAGCCTAGGACAGGGGGCGGCGAGCAGTACTTC. This sequence encodes CASSEPRTGGGEQYF.

This clonotype appeared many times. The chain recombines TRBV7-8 with TRBJ2-1; unclear D gene. V was clipped by 6 bases and J by 7 bases, with 7 bases between them. Germline CDR1 SGHVS, CDR2 FQNEAQ. The CDR3 extends over 11 amino acids. CDR3 sequence reads: CASRRENEQFF. The CDR3 DNA reads TGTGCCAGCAGACGAGAGAATGAGCAGTTCTTC.

The chain links TRBV9 to TRBJ1-2; a weak D match, TRBD1 (5 bases). The V end was cut by 0 bases, the J end by 4 bases, with 16 bases between. The length of the CDR3 is 16 residues. Germline V lookup: CDR1 SGDLS, CDR2 YYNGEE. CDR3 in DNA: TGTGCCAGCAGCGTAGGAACAGGTAGTAATTCCTATGGCTACACCTTC. Its protein product is CASSVGTGSNSYGYTF.

The V call is TRBV27, the J call TRBJ2-3; TRBD1 aligns across 8 bases. CDR3 size: 19 residues. The germline CDR1 and CDR2 sequences are MNHEY and SMNVEV (reference sequence). Germline trimming cut 6 bases from V and 4 bases from J; bases unmatched to any gene: 21. CDR3 sequence: CASREPNRLGQGFSDTQYF. The CDR3 DNA follows: TGTGCCAGCAGGGAACCCAATAGATTAGGACAGGGTTTTTCAGATACGCAGTATTTT.

This clonotype was found many times. The chain has TRBV20-1 and TRBJ2-1; 14 nucleotides align to TRBD2. Germline-derived CDR1 and CDR2 are DFQATT and SNEGSKA (reference sequence). Trimming cost V 6 bases and J 7 bases; bases outside gene matches: 8. The CDR3 extends over 15 amino acids. CDR3 in DNA: TGCAGTGCCAGCTCCGGGACTAGCGGGAGAAATGAGCAGTTCTTC. This translates into CSASSGTSGRNEQFF.

This clonotype was picked up many times. The genes are TRBV5-1 and TRBJ2-1; TRBD1 agrees at 7 bases. J gave up 5 bases and V 2 bases, and 7 bases lay outside the gene matches. CDR3 length equals 15 residues. Germline V gives CDR1 SGHRS, CDR2 YFSETQ. The CDR3 DNA sequence: TGCGCCAGCAGCTTTATTGTTGACAGGGACAATGAGCAGTTCTTC. Translated: CASSFIVDRDNEQFF.

There are many counts of this clonotype. The genes are TRBV20-1 and TRBJ2-1; D might be TRBD2 (5 bases). Trimming stripped 6 bases from V and 6 bases from J, with 18 bases between. The CDR3 sequence is 14 residues long. The germline CDR1 and CDR2 sequences are DFQATT and SNEGSKA (reference sequence). CDR3 sequence: CSACGLVSGNEQFF. The CDR3 DNA follows: TGCAGTGCCTGTGGACTGGTAAGCGGCAATGAGCAGTTCTTC.

This clonotype showed up many times. The rearrangement uses TRBV25-1 and TRBJ2-1, with TRBD1 identical over 9 bases. The V gene end was trimmed by 4 bases and the J gene end by 5 bases; junction bases not matched to a gene: 6. Germline V gives CDR1 MGHDK, CDR2 SYGVNS. The CDR3 contains 15 residues. In DNA, the CDR3 is TGTGCCAGCAGTGGCTACAGGGGGCGGAACAATGAGCAGTTCTTC. This encodes CASSGYRGRNNEQFF.

The V and J genes are TRBV5-1 and TRBJ2-1; 7 positions match TRBD1. The CDR3 runs 14 residues. The junction had 8 bases not matched to a gene; V was cut back by 5 bases and J by 6 bases. Germline CDR1 SGHRS, CDR2 YFSETQ. CDR3 sequence reads: CASSSHRGGNEQFF. The CDR3 DNA is TGCGCCAGCAGTTCACACAGGGGCGGCAATGAGCAGTTCTTC. The full variable domain, rest sourced from reference TRBV5-1 and TRBJ2-1, is KAGVTQTPRYLIKTRGQQVTLSCSPISGHRSVSWYQQTPGQGLQFLFEYFSETQRNKGNFPGRFSGRQFSNSRSEMNVSTLELGDSALYLCASSSHRGGNEQFFGPGTRLTVL.

This sequence joins TRBV7-2 and TRBJ2-7; 8 bases are a match to TRBD1. After removal of 4 bases from V and 12 bases from J, the junction contained 14 bases not matched to a gene. Looked up from germline, CDR1 is SGHTA and CDR2 is FQGNSA. CDR3 length: 14 residues. This chain's CDR3 is CASSSSGQDPRRYF. CDR3 coding DNA: TGTGCCAGCAGCTCATCGGGACAGGATCCACGAAGGTACTTC.